Listed below are T cell receptor beta chains from one sample, sequenced in a study of OX40 agonist ivuxolimab in advanced cancers. Profiling relied on immunoSEQ multiplex PCR, and the TCRdb table lists in-frame clones only, not all of them. The sample records a few thousand clones, about 70% being singletons. Sequenced here: CD4+ or CD8+ T cells sorted from blood, sampled in a trial of the OX40 agonist ivuxolimab. The receptor source for this set is an adult with an advanced solid tumor such as melanoma, head and neck, liver or kidney cancer. The CDR3 runs from the conserved cysteine through the conserved F or W. D genes are given only for firm matches. The size field is filled for only some rows; it gives once, few, many or a size class.

TRBD1	TRBV15	TRBJ1-2	.	CATSRVGQGRNYGYTF	TGTGCCACCAGCAGAGTGGGACAGGGAAGGAACTATGGCTACACCTTC
.	TRBV7-4	TRBJ1-4	many	CASSLVGVTTNEKLFF	TGTGCCAGCAGCTTAGTTGGGGTCACAACTAATGAAAAACTGTTTTTT
.	TRBV4-2	TRBJ2-7	.	CASSLWPQVDEQYF	TGTGCCAGCAGCTTGTGGCCCCAGGTAGACGAGCAGTACTTC
.	TRBV30	TRBJ1-3	.	CAWSASTINGNTIYF	TGTGCCTGGAGTGCTTCGACAATCAACGGAAACACCATATATTTT
.	TRBV11-2	TRBJ2-7	.	CASSLVFGQGGYEQYF	TGTGCCAGCAGCTTAGTGTTCGGGCAGGGGGGATACGAGCAGTACTTC
.	TRBV2	TRBJ1-6	few	CASWGSYNSPLHF	TGTGCCAGCTGGGGCTCCTATAATTCACCCCTCCACTTT
.	TRBV23-1	TRBJ1-6	.	CASSQSRGLNSPLHF	TGCGCCAGCAGTCAATCTCGCGGCCTCAATTCACCCCTCCACTTT
.	TRBV2	TRBJ1-1	few	CASSEDSTLNTEAFF	TGTGCCAGCAGTGAAGATTCGACCTTGAACACTGAAGCTTTCTTT
.	TRBV6-1	TRBJ1-1	.	CASWTFGGKAEAFF	TGTGCCAGCTGGACCTTCGGGGGTAAGGCTGAAGCTTTCTTT
.	TRBV7-2	TRBJ2-7	.	CASSPGLSLYEQYF	TGTGCCAGCAGCCCGGGGCTTAGCCTCTACGAGCAGTACTTC
.	TRBV4-1	TRBJ1-6	.	CASSHPSGGDGSPLHF	TGCGCCAGCAGCCACCCCTCCGGAGGGGACGGGTCACCCCTCCACTTT
.	TRBV11-2	TRBJ1-2	.	CASSSGQLNYGYTF	TGTGCCAGCAGCTCTGGACAGCTAAACTATGGCTACACCTTC
.	TRBV9	TRBJ1-2	medium-sized	CASSVEDGYGYTF	TGTGCCAGCAGCGTAGAGGACGGCTATGGCTACACCTTC
TRBD2	TRBV27	TRBJ2-1	few	CASSLRTSGLTGELFF	TGTGCCAGCAGTTTGCGGACTAGCGGGCTAACAGGAGAACTGTTCTTC
.	TRBV19	TRBJ1-5	.	CASSIESGLEHSNQPQHF	TGTGCCAGTAGTATAGAAAGTGGTCTGGAGCATAGCAATCAGCCCCAGCATTTT
TRBD1	TRBV13	TRBJ1-6	medium-sized	CASRQGANSPLHF	TGTGCCAGCCGACAGGGAGCGAATTCACCCCTCCACTTT
.	TRBV2	TRBJ2-5	.	CASSVFAQETQYF	TGTGCCAGCAGTGTATTTGCTCAAGAGACCCAGTACTTC
TRBD1	TRBV7-2	TRBJ2-7	.	CASSWTGGVSYEQYF	TGTGCCAGCAGCTGGACAGGGGGCGTATCCTACGAGCAGTACTTC
.	TRBV11-3	TRBJ2-2	few	CASSPAGDTGELFF	TGTGCCAGCAGCCCCGCAGGGGATACCGGGGAGCTGTTTTTT
TRBD1	TRBV5-8	TRBJ2-7	.	CASSWTLGTGSYEQYF	TGTGCCAGCAGCTGGACGTTGGGGACAGGGTCATACGAGCAGTACTTC
.	TRBV7-9	TRBJ1-3	once	CASSFLSAGNTIYF	TGTGCCAGCAGCTTCTTGTCGGCTGGAAACACCATATATTTT
TRBD2	TRBV6-4	TRBJ2-1	.	CASSEGGNEQFF	TGTGCCAGCAGTGAGGGGGGGAATGAGCAGTTCTTC
.	TRBV2	TRBJ2-3	.	CASSAKNTDTQYF	TGTGCCAGCAGTGCCAAAAACACAGATACGCAGTATTTT
.	TRBV7-6	TRBJ2-1	once	CASSLATSGSYNEQFF	TGTGCCAGCAGCTTAGCAACAAGCGGGTCCTACAATGAGCAGTTCTTC
TRBD1	TRBV27	TRBJ1-1	.	CASMVRTGNTEAFF	TGTGCCAGCATGGTCCGGACAGGGAACACTGAAGCTTTCTTT
TRBD1	TRBV4-1	TRBJ2-4	.	CASSQVGTGAYLAKNIQYF	TGCGCCAGCAGCCAAGTCGGGACAGGAGCCTATCTAGCCAAAAACATTCAGTACTTC
.	TRBV5-1	TRBJ2-3	.	CASSSSPVSTDTQYF	TGCGCCAGCAGCTCTAGCCCAGTTAGCACAGATACGCAGTATTTT
.	TRBV7-9	TRBJ1-1	.	CASSLSFGVPTEAFF	TGTGCCAGCAGCTTATCCTTCGGGGTTCCCACTGAAGCTTTCTTT
.	TRBV5-1	TRBJ2-7	.	CASSLVGGAYEQYF	TGCGCCAGCAGCTTGGTTGGGGGAGCCTACGAGCAGTACTTC
TRBD1	TRBV6-6	TRBJ2-7	.	CASSSGGYSSYEQYF	TGTGCCAGCAGTTCAGGGGGCTACAGCTCCTACGAGCAGTACTTC
.	TRBV9	TRBJ1-5	medium-sized	CASSDDGVNQPQHF	TGTGCCAGCAGTGATGACGGAGTTAATCAGCCCCAGCATTTT
TRBD1	TRBV7-6	TRBJ2-5	.	CASRHDRGETQYF	TGTGCCAGCAGACATGACAGGGGGGAGACCCAGTACTTC
TRBD1	TRBV5-6	TRBJ1-1	.	CASSRRDRGLGNTEAFF	TGTGCCAGCAGCCGCCGGGACAGGGGGCTGGGGAACACTGAAGCTTTCTTT
TRBD2	TRBV6-1	TRBJ2-3	.	CASSEWSGRGGVSDTQYF	TGTGCCAGCAGTGAATGGTCAGGGCGCGGGGGGGTGTCAGATACGCAGTATTTT
.	TRBV28	TRBJ2-7	.	CASSQGGNEQYF	TGTGCCAGCAGTCAAGGGGGAAACGAGCAGTACTTC
.	TRBV6-1	TRBJ1-3	.	CASSELLRPSGNTIYF	TGTGCCAGCAGTGAGCTACTGAGGCCCTCTGGAAACACCATATATTTT
.	TRBV5-1	TRBJ1-1	.	CASSFTPRDLLNTEAFF	TGCGCCAGCAGCTTCACCCCCAGGGATCTTCTGAACACTGAAGCTTTCTTT
.	TRBV11-2	TRBJ2-7	medium-sized	CASSPESGSGYEQYF	TGTGCCAGCAGCCCAGAATCAGGGTCCGGCTACGAGCAGTACTTC
.	TRBV5-5	TRBJ2-1	.	CASSFENIRDEQFF	TGTGCCAGCAGCTTTGAAAACATTAGGGATGAGCAGTTCTTC